A single sample is the source of the 8 T cell receptor beta chains below, sequenced in a study of control samples from healthy donors and cancer patients. Assay used: immunoSEQ multiplex PCR; TCRdb lists only in-frame clones, some missing. The repertoire holds under 450,000 clones, approximately 90% seen once, with approximately 6.3% in the top ten. The sequencing input was PBMCs. The receptors derive from a man aged 40-49 years with head and neck cancer.

This chain links TRBV25-1 with TRBJ2-7; 9 bases are shared with TRBD2. V shed 4 bases, J shed 0 bases, and the junction held 1 base outside the gene matches. Germline CDR1 and CDR2: MGHDK and SYGVNS. CDR3 length equals 14 residues. The chain's CDR3 is CASSVSGSSYEQYF. CDR3 nucleotides: TGTGCCAGCAGTGTTAGCGGGAGCTCCTACGAGCAGTACTTC.

V and J are TRBV11-2 and TRBJ1-6, with D perhaps TRBD1 (6 bases). The germline CDR1 and CDR2 sequences are SGHAT and FQNNGV. V lost 0 bases to trimming and J lost 6 bases, with 9 bases between them. There are 15 residues in the CDR3. The CDR3 protein is CASSLDARGNSPLHF. CDR3 DNA: TGTGCCAGCAGCTTAGACGCCAGGGGTAATTCACCCCTCCACTTT.

The chain joins TRBV9 to TRBJ1-1, with TRBD1 as a possible D gene (6 bases). The germline CDR1 and CDR2 sequences are SGDLS and YYNGEE. CDR3 size: 13 residues. Deletions cut 4 bases from V and 3 bases from J, with 10 bases between. The CDR3 is CASSSTGDTEAFF. The DNA of the CDR3 is TGTGCCAGCAGCTCGACAGGTGACACTGAAGCTTTCTTT.

This chain joins TRBV4-3 and TRBJ1-2; weak D call: TRBD1 (5 bases). Deletions cut 0 bases from V and 4 bases from J, with 15 bases between. Germline loops: CDR1 LGHNA, CDR2 YSLEER. The CDR3 has 16 residues. CDR3 DNA sequence: TGCGCCAGCAGCCAAGATCTTAAGGGACTGATCTATGGCTACACCTTC. This translates into CASSQDLKGLIYGYTF.

This chain connects TRBV27 to TRBJ2-1; 8 bases line up with TRBD2. J was trimmed by 0 bases and V by 2 bases; bases with no gene match: 9. This CDR3 has 18 amino acids. CDR1 and CDR2 from the germline V gene are MNHEY and SMNVEV (reference sequence). CDR3 sequence (DNA): TGTGCCAGCAGTTTAGTCCCCACGAGCGGGGGCTCCTACAATGAGCAGTTCTTC. Translating gives CASSLVPTSGGSYNEQFF.

CDR3 protein: CASSAGGTLTGELFF. In nucleotides, the CDR3 is TGTGCCAGCAGCGCCGGGGGGACACTCACCGGGGAGCTGTTTTTT. The V call is TRBV13, the J call TRBJ2-2; a weak D match, TRBD2 (7 bases). Germline-derived CDR1 and CDR2 are PRHDT and FYEKMQ (reference sequence). Trimming left V 5 bases short and J 4 bases short, with 14 bases between. The CDR3 length is 15 residues.

The chain uses TRBV19 and TRBJ2-7; a weak D match, TRBD1 (7 bases). CDR3 length: 13 amino acids. CDR1 LNHDA and CDR2 SQIVND come from the germline V gene (reference sequence). Trimming pared 7 bases from V and 5 bases from J, leaving 15 bases between. The CDR3 loop is CASKRRGHDEQYF. CDR3 in DNA: TGTGCCAGTAAACGGAGGGGGCACGACGAGCAGTACTTC.

This rearrangement joins TRBV7-3 to TRBJ2-3; a possible D gene is TRBD2 (5 bases). This CDR3 spans 14 amino acids. V dropped 5 bases and J dropped 6 bases, with 15 bases sitting between them. Germline-derived CDR1 and CDR2 are SGHTA and FQGTGA. The CDR3: CASSPRGLGDTQYF. The DNA of the CDR3 is TGTGCCAGCAGCCCCAGAGGGTTAGGGGATACGCAGTATTTT. Filled out from reference TRBV7-3 and TRBJ2-3, the complete variable domain reads GAGVSQTPSNKVTEKGKYVELRCDPISGHTALYWYRQSLGQGPEFLIYFQGTGAADDSGLPNDRFFAVRPEGSVSTLKIQRTERGDSAVYLCASSPRGLGDTQYFGPGTRLTVL.